This section outlines one T cell receptor (beta chain) sequence together with its context. The V and J ends lost 1 base and 7 bases, in that order; junction bases with no gene match: 3. The CDR3 consists of 14 residues. The germline gives CDR1 SEHNR, CDR2 FQNEAQ (reference sequence). This record belongs to a study of blood T cell repertoires in COVID-19. Turning to the study itself: Both acute and convalescent COVID-19 samples were obtained from the United States, Italy and Spain. Sources were T cells, B-cell-depleted T cells, or PBMCs; the material itself was cDNA or gDNA.

Under the authors' procedure: Reference gene primers were amplified, and this amplification served to estimate nucleated cell counts. The method was immunoSEQ multiplex PCR; TCRdb's version includes in-frame clones alone and lacks a portion of them. V, J and clone size are taken as reported in that table, and D and trimming were inferred from the DNA itself. The sample lists some 29,000 clones; around 90% were seen once. This clonotype was obtained from a human donor in a cohort sampled during active COVID-19. Source material: peripheral blood. V gene TRBV7-9 combines with J gene TRBJ2-4; 8 bases map to TRBD2. The CDR3 DNA follows: TGTGCCAGCAGCTTAGGATCGGGGGGGAACATTCAGTACTTC. Protein product: CASSLGSGGNIQYF.